These 32 T cell receptor beta chains share one sample of origin, sequenced in a study of T cells after yellow fever vaccination. TCRdb reanalysed the 5' RACE reads using MiXCR and keeps one entry per CDR3 protein. Seen here are around 320,000 distinct CDR3 sequences, roughly 10% observed once, and the top ten hold under 4%. This specimen was CD4+ T cells sorted from PBMCs, taken 45 days after the yellow fever booster vaccination. These receptor sequences come from a man aged 18 to 29 who received the YFV17D yellow fever vaccine.

The rearrangement uses TRBV4-1 and TRBJ2-2; D ambiguous. Germline CDR1 is MGHRA and CDR2 is YSYEKL. V lost 3 bases, J lost 3 bases, and 5 bases lay in between. This CDR3 contains 13 residues. The CDR3, as DNA: TGCGCCAGCAGCCACCTTTACACCGGGGAGCTGTTTTTT. Its translation is CASSHLYTGELFF.

The genes are TRBV7-2 and TRBJ2-1; D might be TRBD2 (6 bases). The CDR3 covers 12 residues. The germline gives CDR1 SGHTA, CDR2 FQGNSA. Trimming stripped 4 bases from V and 12 bases from J, with 13 bases between. DNA for the CDR3: TGTGCCAGCAGCTCCCGACTAGGGACGCAGTTCTTC. Protein product: CASSSRLGTQFF. Together with reference TRBV7-2 and TRBJ2-1, the CDR3 gives the full variable domain: GAGVSQSPSNKVTEKGKDVELRCDPISGHTALYWYRQSLGQGLEFLIYFQGNSAPDKSGLPSDRFSAERTGGSVSTLTIQRTQQEDSAVYLCASSSRLGTQFFGPGTRLTVL.

The chain uses TRBV4-3 and TRBJ1-1; D unclear. Trimming pared 11 bases from V and 2 bases from J, leaving 15 bases between. The CDR3 extends over 13 amino acids. CDR1 and CDR2 from the germline V gene are LGHNA and YSLEER. The CDR3 nucleotides read TGCGCCGCCTCAGCCTCCCAAAACACTGAAGCTTTCTTT. Translation gives CAASASQNTEAFF.

In its sample, this clonotype was seen once. The chain joins TRBV6-1 to TRBJ2-5, with unresolved D. V shed 5 bases and J shed 3 bases, with 10 bases lying between them. CDR3 length equals 13 residues. The germline CDR1 and CDR2 sequences are MNHNS and SASEGT. This CDR3 reads CASSTHTEETQYF. CDR3 bases: TGTGCCAGCAGTACACACACAGAAGAGACCCAGTACTTC.

The chain carries TRBV9 and TRBJ2-2, with TRBD2 matching over 13 bases. In germline, CDR1 is SGDLS, CDR2 YYNGEE. V trimming: 5 bases; J trimming: 1 base; junction bases outside the gene matches: 8. The CDR3 contains 18 residues. The CDR3 loop reads CASRGTSGVRLNTGELFF. CDR3 sequence (DNA): TGTGCCAGCAGGGGGACTAGCGGGGTTCGTTTGAACACCGGGGAGCTGTTTTTT.

The chain combines TRBV5-4 with TRBJ2-3; D gene ambiguous. Between the trimmed V and J ends, which lost 0 bases and 2 bases, there was a span of 10 bases. CDR1 and CDR2 (germline): SGHNT, YYREEE (reference sequence). The length of the CDR3 is 15 residues. The CDR3 DNA is TGTGCCAGCAGCTTGGGTGGAAGCCTCACAGATACGCAGTATTTT. It encodes CASSLGGSLTDTQYF.

In its sample, this clonotype was seen a few times. The genes are TRBV5-1 and TRBJ2-1; 7 bases map to TRBD1. The germline CDR1 and CDR2 sequences are SGHRS and YFSETQ. J lost 5 bases, V lost 3 bases, and 5 bases had no gene match. The CDR3 has 14 residues. CDR3 sequence (DNA): TGCGCCAGCAGCTCGACAGGGAGCGACAATGAGCAGTTCTTC. Its translation is CASSSTGSDNEQFF.

The rearrangement uses TRBV4-1 and TRBJ1-3, with D hard to call. Germline V CDR1 and CDR2: MGHRA, YSYEKL. CDR3 length: 13 amino acids. V was clipped by 0 bases and J by 7 bases, with 7 bases between them. The CDR3 sequence is CASSQDRWNTIYF. The CDR3 region has the DNA TGCGCCAGCAGCCAAGATCGGTGGAACACCATATATTTT.

This clonotype turned up a few times. The V gene is TRBV12-3 or TRBV12-4, the J gene TRBJ2-7; a weak D match, TRBD1 (5 bases). Trimming left V 3 bases short and J 4 bases short, with 13 bases between. This CDR3 has 14 residues. The CDR3: CASSFGQGLYEQYF. Written as DNA, the CDR3 is TGTGCCAGCAGTTTTGGGCAGGGCTTATACGAGCAGTACTTC.

This clonotype has just a few counts. The V and J genes are TRBV9 and TRBJ2-1, with D perhaps TRBD2 (5 bases). The germline gives CDR1 SGDLS, CDR2 YYNGEE. The length of the CDR3 is 14 residues. Trimming removed 0 bases from V and 9 bases from J, with 13 bases in between. The CDR3 is CASSVATGNGEQFF. The CDR3 DNA reads as TGTGCCAGCAGCGTAGCCACGGGGAACGGTGAGCAGTTCTTC.

The genes are TRBV27 and TRBJ2-4, with a weak D call TRBD2 (5 bases). The CDR3 covers 15 residues. Germline values: CDR1 MNHEY, CDR2 SMNVEV (reference sequence). The V gene lost 2 bases and the J gene lost 0 bases, with 8 bases spanning the gap. Written as DNA, the CDR3 is TGTGCCAGCAGTTTAGAGCGGTCAGCCAAAAACATTCAGTACTTC. Protein: CASSLERSAKNIQYF.

This clonotype showed up just a few times. The CDR3 region has the DNA TGTGCTAGTGGTTCGCCGGGACAGGATCACCTCCACTTT. Translating gives CASGSPGQDHLHF. The chain uses TRBV12-5 and TRBJ1-6, with 8 bases fitting TRBD1. Germline loops: CDR1 LGHNT, CDR2 FRNRAP. The CDR3 is made up of 13 amino acids. After removal of 4 bases from V and 15 bases from J, the junction contained 8 bases not matched to a gene.

The table lists this clonotype with a few counts. The CDR3 region has the DNA TGTGCCAGCAGCTTGGTGGGTCGTGGCTACACCTTC. Protein product: CASSLVGRGYTF. This rearrangement joins TRBV5-4 to TRBJ1-2; D uncertain. V lost 0 bases, J lost 7 bases, and 7 bases lay in between. Germline values: CDR1 SGHNT, CDR2 YYREEE (reference sequence). This CDR3 spans 12 amino acids.

This clonotype was counted between two and nine times. The CDR3 DNA is TGTGCCAGCAGTTTATCACGGGGATCTAGCACAGATACGCAGTATTTT. It encodes CASSLSRGSSTDTQYF. V is TRBV27 and J is TRBJ2-3, with D maybe TRBD2 (5 bases). CDR3 size: 16 residues. Trimming shortened V by 0 bases and J by 0 bases, and 10 bases separated the two germline ends. CDR1 and CDR2 (germline): MNHEY, SMNVEV (reference sequence).

The chain couples TRBV7-6 to TRBJ2-2; D is uncertain. The CDR3 consists of 14 residues. Per germline, CDR1 SGHVS and CDR2 FNYEAQ. The V gene lost 8 bases and the J gene lost 1 base, with 11 bases spanning the gap. The CDR3 loop is CASGDTMNTGELFF. As DNA, the CDR3 is TGTGCCAGCGGCGACACGATGAACACCGGGGAGCTGTTTTTT.

This clonotype has a handful of counts. The chain links TRBV5-1 to TRBJ2-4; D call uncertain. This CDR3 comprises 15 residues. Germline loops: CDR1 SGHRS, CDR2 YFSETQ. Trimming removed 1 base from V and 0 bases from J, with 8 bases in between. CDR3 in amino acids: CASSLYPGAKNIQYF. The CDR3 DNA reads TGCGCCAGCAGCTTGTACCCGGGAGCCAAAAACATTCAGTACTTC.

V and J are TRBV4-3 and TRBJ2-3, with 10 bases fitting TRBD2. V was clipped by 1 base and J by 0 bases; unmatched bases: 4. The CDR3 is 17 residues long. CDR1 is LGHNA, CDR2 YSLEER, per germline. The CDR3 DNA is TGCGCCAGCAGCCAAGCCGGACTAGCGGCCAGCACAGATACGCAGTATTTT. It yields the protein CASSQAGLAASTDTQYF.

This clonotype turned up a few times. The chain combines TRBV7-6 with TRBJ2-5; maybe TRBD2 (5 bases). The germline V and J ends were trimmed by 5 bases and 5 bases, with 12 bases remaining between them. The CDR3 loop spans 13 amino acids. Germline V lookup: CDR1 SGHVS, CDR2 FNYEAQ. CDR3 region: CASSTWTGETQYF. CDR3 sequence (DNA): TGTGCCAGCAGCACATGGACTGGGGAGACCCAGTACTTC.

J is TRBJ2-3 and V is TRBV12-3 or TRBV12-4; D is undetermined. The CDR3 covers 15 residues. V lost 3 bases to trimming and J lost 6 bases, with 16 bases between them. Here the CDR3 reads CASSFQPLPTDTQYF. The CDR3 nucleotides read TGTGCCAGCAGTTTTCAACCACTCCCAACCGATACGCAGTATTTT.

This clonotype was seen more than once but under ten times. This sequence joins TRBV5-1 and TRBJ2-3; 9 nucleotides match TRBD1. V gave up 7 bases and J gave up 2 bases; unmatched junction bases: 5. Germline CDR1 is SGHRS and CDR2 is YFSETQ. This CDR3 comprises 14 residues. In DNA form, the CDR3 reads TGCGCCAGCGGTACAGGGGGCCCCACAGATACGCAGTATTTT. It encodes CASGTGGPTDTQYF.

CDR3 nucleotides: TGTGCCAGCAGCTTTTACAGGGTGGGTGCGGGCACTGAAGCTTTCTTT. Translation: CASSFYRVGAGTEAFF. The rearrangement links TRBV5-6 to TRBJ1-1; a possible D gene is TRBD1 (6 bases). Trimming left V 2 bases short and J 4 bases short, with 18 bases between. Germline CDR1 and CDR2: SGHDT and YYEEEE. The CDR3 has 16 amino acids.

The V and J genes are TRBV19 and TRBJ2-2, with 7 bases lining up with TRBD1. V lost 5 bases and J lost 5; bases outside the gene matches: 11. Germline V gene lookup returns CDR1 LNHDA and CDR2 SQIVND (reference sequence). This CDR3 spans 16 amino acids. The CDR3 sequence: CASSAQKTGRTGELFF. DNA of the CDR3: TGTGCCAGTAGTGCCCAAAAGACAGGGCGAACCGGGGAGCTGTTTTTT.

This clonotype was detected many times. The chain has TRBV11-3 and TRBJ2-7; maybe TRBD1 (5 bases). From germline, CDR1 is SGHNT and CDR2 YENEEA. Trimming pared 1 base from V and 3 bases from J, leaving 7 bases between. This CDR3 is 13 amino acids long. The CDR3 nucleotides are TGTGCCAGCAGCTTAGCAGGGAACTACGAGCAGTACTTC. Protein product: CASSLAGNYEQYF.

This clonotype was observed a handful of times. The chain employs TRBV12-3 or TRBV12-4 and TRBJ2-2; D ambiguous. Trimming removed 6 bases at V and 6 bases at J, with 14 bases between. The length of the CDR3 is 14 residues. CDR3 protein: CASSPISWPGELFF. Here the CDR3 DNA reads TGTGCCAGCAGCCCTATCAGCTGGCCCGGGGAGCTGTTTTTT.

This clonotype showed up just once. V usage is TRBV15 and J usage is TRBJ1-4, with unresolved D. CDR1 is LNHNV and CDR2 is YYDKDF in the germline V gene (reference sequence). V was shortened by 5 bases and J by 8 bases, with 12 bases between the two germline ends. The CDR3 is made up of 13 amino acids. The CDR3 reads CATSPRIREKLFF. CDR3 DNA sequence: TGTGCCACCAGCCCCCGGATCCGGGAAAAACTGTTTTTT.

This chain uses TRBV29-1 with TRBJ2-5; tentative D call: TRBD2 (8 bases). Germline-derived CDR1 and CDR2 are SQVTM and ANQGSEA. The CDR3 consists of 14 residues. Between the trimmed V and J ends, which lost 5 bases and 5 bases, there was a span of 18 bases. CDR3: CSVKGAGGYETQYF. CDR3 sequence (DNA): TGCAGCGTTAAGGGGGCGGGGGGATATGAGACCCAGTACTTC. Full variable domain (rest looked up from reference TRBV29-1 and TRBJ2-5): SAVISQKPSRDICQRGTSLTIQCQVDSQVTMMFWYRQQPGQSLTLIATANQGSEATYESGFVIDKFPISRPNLTFSTLTVSNMSPEDSSIYLCSVKGAGGYETQYFGPGTRLLVL.

The J gene is TRBJ1-2, the V gene TRBV6-5; D possibly corresponds to TRBD1 (6 bases). The CDR3 extends over 17 amino acids. Deletions cut 0 bases from V and 6 bases from J, with 20 bases between. Germline V CDR1 and CDR2: MNHEY, SVGAGI. CDR3 sequence reads: CASSYSAFRGGEDGYTF. The CDR3 bases are TGTGCCAGCAGTTACTCGGCATTTAGGGGGGGCGAGGATGGCTACACCTTC.

This clonotype has a count of ten or more. V is TRBV5-1 and J is TRBJ2-3, with D unclear. CDR1 is SGHRS, CDR2 YFSETQ, per germline. V was trimmed by 6 bases and J by 0 bases, leaving 14 bases between them. CDR3 length: 15 residues. CDR3 sequence (DNA): TGCGCCAGCAAGCCCTCCATCCCTAGCACAGATACGCAGTATTTT. This sequence encodes CASKPSIPSTDTQYF.

This clonotype was seen only a few times. The chain couples TRBV11-2 to TRBJ1-5; D perhaps matches TRBD1 (5 bases). The ends were cut back, 3 bases at V and 7 bases at J, with 10 bases in the middle. The germline CDR1 and CDR2 sequences are SGHAT and FQNNGV. The length of the CDR3 is 13 residues. The CDR3 bases are TGTGCCAGCAGCTTGGGGCTTGGGCAGCCCCAGCATTTT. It encodes CASSLGLGQPQHF.

This clonotype occurred a few times. The V and J genes are TRBV11-2 and TRBJ2-5; 9 nucleotides match TRBD2. The V gene's germline CDR1 is SGHAT and CDR2 FQNNGV. CDR3 length equals 15 residues. J gave up 5 bases and V 1 base, and 5 bases lay outside the gene matches. CDR3 DNA: TGTGCCAGCAGCTTAGTGCGGGGGGGCGGGGAGACCCAGTACTTC. Encoded protein: CASSLVRGGGETQYF.

This clonotype was counted a few times. The V and J genes are TRBV6-6 and TRBJ1-3; TRBD1 might be the D (5 bases). Germline CDR1 is MNHNY and CDR2 is SVGAGI (reference sequence). This CDR3 is built from 15 residues. V shed 4 bases and J shed 0 bases, with 10 bases lying between them. CDR3 in amino acids: CASSWGGGSGNTIYF. CDR3 sequence (DNA): TGTGCCAGCAGTTGGGGGGGAGGCTCTGGAAACACCATATATTTT.

The chain has TRBV9 and TRBJ2-3, with D unclear. V was clipped by 0 bases and J by 2 bases, with 10 bases between them. The CDR3 length is 15 residues. Germline CDR1 SGDLS, CDR2 YYNGEE. In DNA form, the CDR3 reads TGTGCCAGCAGCGTAGGTCCCATAAACACAGATACGCAGTATTTT. Amino acid sequence: CASSVGPINTDTQYF.